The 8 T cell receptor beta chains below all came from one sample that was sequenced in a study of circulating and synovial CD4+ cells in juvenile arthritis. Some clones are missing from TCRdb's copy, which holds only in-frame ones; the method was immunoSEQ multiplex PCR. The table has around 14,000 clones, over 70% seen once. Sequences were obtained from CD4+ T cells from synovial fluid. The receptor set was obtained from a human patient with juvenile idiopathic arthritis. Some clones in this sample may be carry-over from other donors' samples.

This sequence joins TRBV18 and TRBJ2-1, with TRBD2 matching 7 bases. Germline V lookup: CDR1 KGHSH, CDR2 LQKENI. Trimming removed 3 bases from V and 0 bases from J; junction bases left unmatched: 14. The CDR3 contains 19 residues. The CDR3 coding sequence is TGTGCCAGCTCACCCCCGGGGGGAGCGGGTGCCAGCTCCTACAATGAGCAGTTCTTC. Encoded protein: CASSPPGGAGASSYNEQFF.

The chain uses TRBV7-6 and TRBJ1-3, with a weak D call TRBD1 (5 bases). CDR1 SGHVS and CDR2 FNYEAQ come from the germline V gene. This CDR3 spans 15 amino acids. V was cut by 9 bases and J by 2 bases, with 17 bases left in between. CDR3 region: CASGGGIAAGNTIYF. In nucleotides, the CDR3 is TGTGCCAGTGGGGGGGGGATCGCGGCTGGAAACACCATATATTTT.

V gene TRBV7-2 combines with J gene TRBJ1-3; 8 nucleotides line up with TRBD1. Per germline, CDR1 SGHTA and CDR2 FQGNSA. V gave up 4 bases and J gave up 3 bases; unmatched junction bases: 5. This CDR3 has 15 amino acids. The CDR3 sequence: CASSWSGGNGNTIYF. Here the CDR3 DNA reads TGTGCCAGCAGCTGGTCAGGGGGCAATGGAAACACCATATATTTT. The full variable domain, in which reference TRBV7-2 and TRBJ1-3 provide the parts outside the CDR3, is GAGVSQSPSNKVTEKGKDVELRCDPISGHTALYWYRQSLGQGLEFLIYFQGNSAPDKSGLPSDRFSAERTGGSVSTLTIQRTQQEDSAVYLCASSWSGGNGNTIYFGEGSWLTVV.

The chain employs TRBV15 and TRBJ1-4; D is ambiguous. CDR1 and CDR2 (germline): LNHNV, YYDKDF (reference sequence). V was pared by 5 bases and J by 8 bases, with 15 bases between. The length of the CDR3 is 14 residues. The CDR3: CATSYRLTGEKLFF. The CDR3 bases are TGTGCCACCAGCTACCGACTGACGGGGGAAAAACTGTTTTTT.

The CDR3 sequence is CASSRNLAGSSYEQYF. The CDR3 DNA follows: TGTGCCAGCAGTAGGAACCTAGCGGGGTCTTCCTACGAGCAGTACTTC. This rearrangement joins TRBV7-2 to TRBJ2-7, with 9 nucleotides matching TRBD2. With 6 bases clipped from V and 1 base from J, the junction kept 10 bases outside the gene matches. CDR3 size: 16 residues. The germline gives CDR1 SGHTA, CDR2 FQGNSA.

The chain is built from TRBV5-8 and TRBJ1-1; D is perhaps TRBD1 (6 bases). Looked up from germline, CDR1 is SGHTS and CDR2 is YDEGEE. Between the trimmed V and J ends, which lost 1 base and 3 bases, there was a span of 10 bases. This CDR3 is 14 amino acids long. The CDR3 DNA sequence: TGTGCCAGCAGCTTGCTAGGGGGGGACACTGAAGCTTTCTTT. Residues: CASSLLGGDTEAFF.

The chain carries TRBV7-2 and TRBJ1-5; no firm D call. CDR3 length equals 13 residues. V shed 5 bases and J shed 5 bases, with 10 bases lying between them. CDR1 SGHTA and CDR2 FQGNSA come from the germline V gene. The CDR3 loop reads CASSPLYYQPQHF. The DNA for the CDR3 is TGTGCCAGCAGCCCACTCTATTATCAGCCCCAGCATTTT.

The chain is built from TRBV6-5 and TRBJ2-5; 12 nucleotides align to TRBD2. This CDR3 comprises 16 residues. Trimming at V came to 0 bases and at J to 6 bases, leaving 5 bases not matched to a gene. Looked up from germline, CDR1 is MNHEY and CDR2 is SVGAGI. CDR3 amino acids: CASSYSGLAGRKTQYF. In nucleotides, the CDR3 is TGTGCCAGCAGTTACTCTGGACTAGCGGGAAGGAAGACCCAGTACTTC.